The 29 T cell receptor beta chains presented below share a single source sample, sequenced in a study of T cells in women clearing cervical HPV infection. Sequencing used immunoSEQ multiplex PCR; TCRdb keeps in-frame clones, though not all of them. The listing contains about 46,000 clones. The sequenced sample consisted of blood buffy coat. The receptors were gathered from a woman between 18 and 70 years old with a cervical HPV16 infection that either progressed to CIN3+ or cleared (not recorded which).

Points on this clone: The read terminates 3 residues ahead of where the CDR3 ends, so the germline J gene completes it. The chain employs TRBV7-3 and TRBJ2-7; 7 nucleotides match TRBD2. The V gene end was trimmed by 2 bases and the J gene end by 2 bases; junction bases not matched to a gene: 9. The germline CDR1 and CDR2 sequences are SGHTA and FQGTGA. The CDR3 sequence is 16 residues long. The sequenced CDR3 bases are TGTGCCAGCAGCTTACCTCGCGGGAGTGAAGCCTACGAG. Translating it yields CASSLPRGSEAYE. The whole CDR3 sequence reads CASSLPRGSEAYEQYF.

Incomplete CDR3 DNA: TGTGCCAGCTCAGGATTGGACAGCCTAGCCAAAAACATT. Translating it yields CASSGLDSLAKNI. The entire CDR3 protein is CASSGLDSLAKNIQYF. This sequence joins TRBV18 and TRBJ2-4; D is perhaps TRBD1 (6 bases). With the read ending 3 residues before the CDR3 end, the germline J gene is used to fill in that end. Looked up from germline, CDR1 is KGHSH and CDR2 is LQKENI. Between the trimmed V and J ends, which lost 5 bases and 0 bases, there was a span of 14 bases. The CDR3 runs to 16 residues.

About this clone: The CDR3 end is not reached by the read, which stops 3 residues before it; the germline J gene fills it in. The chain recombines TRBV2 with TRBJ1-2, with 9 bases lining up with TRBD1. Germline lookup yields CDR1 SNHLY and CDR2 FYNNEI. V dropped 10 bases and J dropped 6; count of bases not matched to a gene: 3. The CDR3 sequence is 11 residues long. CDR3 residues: CAKDRGNGYTF. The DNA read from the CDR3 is TGTGCCAAAGACAGGGGGAATGGC.

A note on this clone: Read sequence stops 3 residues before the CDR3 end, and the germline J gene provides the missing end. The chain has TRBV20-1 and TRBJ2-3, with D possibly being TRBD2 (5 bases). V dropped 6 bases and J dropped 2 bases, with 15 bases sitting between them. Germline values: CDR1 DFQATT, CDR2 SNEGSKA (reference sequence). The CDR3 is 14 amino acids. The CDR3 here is CSAPKDSDTDTQYF. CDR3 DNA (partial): TGCAGTGCCCCCAAGGACTCAGACACAGATACG.

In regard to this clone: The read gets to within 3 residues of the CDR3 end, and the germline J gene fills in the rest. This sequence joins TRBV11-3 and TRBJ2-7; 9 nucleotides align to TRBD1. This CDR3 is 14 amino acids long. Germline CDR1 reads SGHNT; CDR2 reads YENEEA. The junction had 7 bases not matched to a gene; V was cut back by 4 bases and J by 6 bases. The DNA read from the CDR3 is TGTGCCAGCAGCTCGAGGACAGGGGCGAGCGAG. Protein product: CASSSRTGASE. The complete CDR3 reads CASSSRTGASEQYF.

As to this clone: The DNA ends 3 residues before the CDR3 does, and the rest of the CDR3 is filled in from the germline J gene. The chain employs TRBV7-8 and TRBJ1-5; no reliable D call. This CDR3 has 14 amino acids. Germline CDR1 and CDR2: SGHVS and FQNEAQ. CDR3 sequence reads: CASSDGASQDPQHF. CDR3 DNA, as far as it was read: TGTGCCAGCAGTGACGGAGCTAGTCAAGATCCC.

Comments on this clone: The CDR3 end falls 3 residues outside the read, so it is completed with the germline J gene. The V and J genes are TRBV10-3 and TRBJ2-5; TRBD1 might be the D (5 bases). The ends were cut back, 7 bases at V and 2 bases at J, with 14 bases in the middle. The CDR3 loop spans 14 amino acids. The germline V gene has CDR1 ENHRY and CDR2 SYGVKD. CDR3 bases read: TGTGCCATCACCCCGGGCAGGGATCAAGAGACC. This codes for CAITPGRDQET. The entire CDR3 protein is CAITPGRDQETQYF.

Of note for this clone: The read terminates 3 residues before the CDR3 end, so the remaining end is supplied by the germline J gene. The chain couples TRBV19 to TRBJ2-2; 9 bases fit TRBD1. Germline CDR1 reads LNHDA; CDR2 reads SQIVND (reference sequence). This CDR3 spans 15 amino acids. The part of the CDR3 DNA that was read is TGTGCCACCACACAGGGGGCTACTGGGGCCAACGTG. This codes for CATTQGATGANV. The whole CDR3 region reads CATTQGATGANVLFF.

CDR3 DNA, as far as it was read: TGTGCCAGCAGCCCAGGGACTGTAAAGACC. It codes for CASSPGTVKT. The full-length CDR3 reads as CASSPGTVKTQYF. V gene TRBV7-2 combines with J gene TRBJ2-5; tentatively, D is TRBD2 (6 bases). The observed sequence ends 3 residues before the CDR3 terminus, with the missing tail filled in from the germline J gene. Looked up from germline, CDR1 is SGHTA and CDR2 is FQGNSA. The V and J ends lost 5 bases and 6 bases respectively, with 13 bases between them. The CDR3 spans 13 residues.

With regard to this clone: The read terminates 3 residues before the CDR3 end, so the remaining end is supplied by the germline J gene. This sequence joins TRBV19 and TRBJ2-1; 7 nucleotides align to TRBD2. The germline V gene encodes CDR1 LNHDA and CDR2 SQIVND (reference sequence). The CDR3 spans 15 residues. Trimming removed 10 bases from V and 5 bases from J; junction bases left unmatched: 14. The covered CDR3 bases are TGTGCCACTCGTTCCTCAAGCGGGAACAACAATGAG. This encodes CATRSSSGNNNE. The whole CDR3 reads CATRSSSGNNNEQFF.

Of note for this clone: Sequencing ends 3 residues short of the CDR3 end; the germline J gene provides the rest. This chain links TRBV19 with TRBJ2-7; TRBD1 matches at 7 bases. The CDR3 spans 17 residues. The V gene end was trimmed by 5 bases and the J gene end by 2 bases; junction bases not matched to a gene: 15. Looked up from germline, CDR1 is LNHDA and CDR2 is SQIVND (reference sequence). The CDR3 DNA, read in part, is TGTGCCAGTAGTCCCGACCGATACAGGGGCGCTACCTACGAG. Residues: CASSPDRYRGATYE. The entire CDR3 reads CASSPDRYRGATYEQYF.

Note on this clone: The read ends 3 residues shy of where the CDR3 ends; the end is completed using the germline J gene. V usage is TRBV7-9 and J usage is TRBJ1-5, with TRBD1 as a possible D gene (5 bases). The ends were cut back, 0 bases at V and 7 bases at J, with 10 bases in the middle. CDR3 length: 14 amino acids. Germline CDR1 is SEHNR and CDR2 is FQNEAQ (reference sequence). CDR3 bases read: TGTGCCAGCAGCTTAGCGCCGGGGGAACAGCCC. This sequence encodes CASSLAPGEQP. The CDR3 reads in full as CASSLAPGEQPQHF. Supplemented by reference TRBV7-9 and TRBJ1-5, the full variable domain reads DTGVSQNPRHKITKRGQNVTFRCDPISEHNRLYWYRQTLGQGPEFLTYFQNEAQLEKSRLLSDRFSAERPKGSFSTLEIQRTEQGDSAMYLCASSLAPGEQPQHFGDGTRLSIL.

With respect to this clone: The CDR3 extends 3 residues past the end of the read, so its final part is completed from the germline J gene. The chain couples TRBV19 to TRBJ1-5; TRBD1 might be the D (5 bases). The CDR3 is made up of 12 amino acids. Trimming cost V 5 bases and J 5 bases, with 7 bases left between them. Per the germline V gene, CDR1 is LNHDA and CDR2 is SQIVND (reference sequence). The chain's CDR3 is CASSDSHQPQHF. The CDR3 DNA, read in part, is TGTGCCAGTAGTGACAGCCATCAGCCC. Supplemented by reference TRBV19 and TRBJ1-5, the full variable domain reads DGGITQSPKYLFRKEGQNVTLSCEQNLNHDAMYWYRQDPGQGLRLIYYSQIVNDFQKGDIAEGYSVSREKKESFPLTVTSAQKNPTAFYLCASSDSHQPQHFGDGTRLSIL.

CDR3 DNA (partial): TGTGCCAGCAGCAATCCTAGTGGGACG. Amino acid sequence: CASSNPSGT. The complete CDR3 sequence is CASSNPSGTQYF. The chain links TRBV7-2 to TRBJ2-3; D unresolved. The read comes to an end 3 residues before the CDR3 does, leaving the germline J gene to fill in the end. This CDR3 contains 12 residues. CDR1 and CDR2 (germline): SGHTA, FQGNSA.

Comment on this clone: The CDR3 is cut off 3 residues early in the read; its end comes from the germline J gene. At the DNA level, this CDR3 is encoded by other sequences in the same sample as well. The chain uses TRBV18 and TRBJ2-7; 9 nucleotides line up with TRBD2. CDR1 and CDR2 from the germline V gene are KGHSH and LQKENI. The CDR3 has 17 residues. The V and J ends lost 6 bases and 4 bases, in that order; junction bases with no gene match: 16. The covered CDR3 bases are TGTGCCAGCTCCCCCGACGCAGGGCGGGGGGGATCATACGAG. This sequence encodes CASSPDAGRGGSYE. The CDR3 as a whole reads CASSPDAGRGGSYEQYF.

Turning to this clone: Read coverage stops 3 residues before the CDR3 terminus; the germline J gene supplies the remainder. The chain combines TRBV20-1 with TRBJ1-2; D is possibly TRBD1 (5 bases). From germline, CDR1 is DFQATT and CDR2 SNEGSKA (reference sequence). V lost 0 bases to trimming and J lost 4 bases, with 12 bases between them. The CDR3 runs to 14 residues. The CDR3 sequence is CSARDRELSYGYTF. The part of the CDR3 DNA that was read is TGCAGTGCTAGAGACAGGGAGTTGAGCTATGGC.

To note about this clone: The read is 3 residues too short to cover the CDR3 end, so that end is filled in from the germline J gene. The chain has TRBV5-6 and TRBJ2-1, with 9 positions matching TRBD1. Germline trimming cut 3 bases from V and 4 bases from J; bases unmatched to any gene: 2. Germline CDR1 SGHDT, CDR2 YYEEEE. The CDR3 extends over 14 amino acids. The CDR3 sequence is CASSYRGRYNEQFF. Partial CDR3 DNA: TGTGCCAGCAGCTACAGGGGGCGATACAATGAG.

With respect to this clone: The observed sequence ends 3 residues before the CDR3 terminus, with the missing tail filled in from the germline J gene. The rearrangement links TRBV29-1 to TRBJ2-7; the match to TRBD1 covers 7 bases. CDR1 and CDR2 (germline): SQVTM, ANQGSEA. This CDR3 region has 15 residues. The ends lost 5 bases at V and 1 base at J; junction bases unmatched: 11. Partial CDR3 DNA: TGCAGCGTTTTGTTAGGGACAGAGATTTCCTACGAG. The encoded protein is CSVLLGTEISYE. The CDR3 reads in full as CSVLLGTEISYEQYF.

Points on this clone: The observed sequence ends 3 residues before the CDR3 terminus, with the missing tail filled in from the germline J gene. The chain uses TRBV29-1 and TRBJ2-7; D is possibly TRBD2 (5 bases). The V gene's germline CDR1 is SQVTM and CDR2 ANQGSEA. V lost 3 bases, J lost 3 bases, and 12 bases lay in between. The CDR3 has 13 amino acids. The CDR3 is CSVEFSDYYEQYF. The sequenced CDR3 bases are TGCAGCGTTGAGTTCAGTGACTACTACGAG.

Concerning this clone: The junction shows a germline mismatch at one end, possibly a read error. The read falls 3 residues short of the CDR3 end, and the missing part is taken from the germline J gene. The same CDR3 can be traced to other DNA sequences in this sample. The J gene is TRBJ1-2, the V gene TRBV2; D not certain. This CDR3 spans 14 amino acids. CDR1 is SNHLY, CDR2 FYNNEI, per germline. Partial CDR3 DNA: TGTGCCAGCAGTGAGTCCTCCGCTAACTATGGA. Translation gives CASSESSANYG. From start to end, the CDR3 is CASSESSANYGYTF.

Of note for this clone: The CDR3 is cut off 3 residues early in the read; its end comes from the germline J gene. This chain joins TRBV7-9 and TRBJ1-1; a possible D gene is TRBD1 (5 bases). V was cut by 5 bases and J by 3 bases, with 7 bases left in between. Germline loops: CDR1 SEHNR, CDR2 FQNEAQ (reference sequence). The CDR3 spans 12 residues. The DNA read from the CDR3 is TGTGCCAGCAGCACAGGTTACACTGAA. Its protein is CASSTGYTE. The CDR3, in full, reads CASSTGYTEAFF.

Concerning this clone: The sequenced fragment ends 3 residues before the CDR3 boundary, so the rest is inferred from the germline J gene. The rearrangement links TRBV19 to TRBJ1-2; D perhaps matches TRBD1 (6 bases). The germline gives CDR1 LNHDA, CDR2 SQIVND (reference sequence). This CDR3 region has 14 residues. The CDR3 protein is CASSIEGGIYDYTF. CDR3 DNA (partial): TGTGCCAGTAGTATTGAAGGGGGAATTTACGAC.

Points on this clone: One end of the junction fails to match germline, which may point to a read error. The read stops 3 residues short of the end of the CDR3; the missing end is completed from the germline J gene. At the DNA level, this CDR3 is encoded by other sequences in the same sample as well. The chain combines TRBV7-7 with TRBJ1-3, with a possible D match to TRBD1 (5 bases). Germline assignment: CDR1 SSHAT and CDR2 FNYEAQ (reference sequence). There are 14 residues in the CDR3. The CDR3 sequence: CASSLAGSRNTIYF. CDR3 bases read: TGTGCTAGCAGCTTAGCAGGGTCTCGGAACACC.

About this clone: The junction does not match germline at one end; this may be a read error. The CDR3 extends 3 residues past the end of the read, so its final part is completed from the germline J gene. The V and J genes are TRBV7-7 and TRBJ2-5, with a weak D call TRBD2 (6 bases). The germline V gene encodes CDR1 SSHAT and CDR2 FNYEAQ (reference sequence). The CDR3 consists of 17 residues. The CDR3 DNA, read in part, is TGTGCTAGCAGCTTAGAAGTGGGCGGGACTCCTCTCGAAACC. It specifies CASSLEVGGTPLET. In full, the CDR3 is CASSLEVGGTPLETQYF.

The sequenced part of the CDR3 DNA is TGTGCCAGCAGTGACCAGGGGTTCTATAATTCACCC. Amino acids: CASSDQGFYNSP. The whole CDR3 sequence reads CASSDQGFYNSPLHF. The rearrangement uses TRBV7-2 and TRBJ1-6, with a possible D match to TRBD1 (6 bases). The read stops 3 residues short of the end of the CDR3; the missing end is completed from the germline J gene. The CDR3 is 15 amino acids. The V end lost 6 bases, the J end lost 3 bases, and 12 bases lay between the germline ends. Germline V gene sequence: CDR1 SGHTA, CDR2 FQGNSA.

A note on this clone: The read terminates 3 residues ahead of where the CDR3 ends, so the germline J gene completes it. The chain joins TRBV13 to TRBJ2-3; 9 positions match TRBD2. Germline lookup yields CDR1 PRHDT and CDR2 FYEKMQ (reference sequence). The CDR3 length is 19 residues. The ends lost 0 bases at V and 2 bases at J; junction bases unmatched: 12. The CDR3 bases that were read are TGTGCCAGCAGCTTAGGGGGGGCGGGAGGGCACCCACCCACAGATACG. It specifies CASSLGGAGGHPPTDT. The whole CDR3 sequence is CASSLGGAGGHPPTDTQYF.

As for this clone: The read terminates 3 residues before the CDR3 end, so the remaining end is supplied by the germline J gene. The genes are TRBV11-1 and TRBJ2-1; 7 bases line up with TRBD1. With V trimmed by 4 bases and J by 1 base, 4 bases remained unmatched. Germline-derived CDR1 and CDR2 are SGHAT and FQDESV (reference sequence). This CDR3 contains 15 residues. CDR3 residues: CASSYRTGSYNEQFF. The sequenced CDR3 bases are TGTGCCAGCAGCTACCGGACAGGTTCCTACAATGAG.

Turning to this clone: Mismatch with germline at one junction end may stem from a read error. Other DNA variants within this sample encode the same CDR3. The part of the CDR3 DNA that was read is TGTGCCAGCTCAGCTAGTGAGCCCCTCTCTGGAAACACA. Translated, it gives CASSASEPLSGNT. The whole CDR3 reads CASSASEPLSGNTIYF. The chain recombines TRBV18 with TRBJ1-3; D unresolved. The missing CDR3 end, 3 residues past where the read stops, is filled in from the germline J gene. CDR1 is KGHSH, CDR2 LQKENI, per germline. The CDR3 length is 16 residues.

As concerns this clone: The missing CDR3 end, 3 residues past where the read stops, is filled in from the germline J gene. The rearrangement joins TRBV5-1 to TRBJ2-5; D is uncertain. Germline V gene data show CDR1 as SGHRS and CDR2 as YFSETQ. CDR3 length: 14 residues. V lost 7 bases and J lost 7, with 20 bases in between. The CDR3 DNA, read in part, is TGCGCCAGCTCACAAAACTACGGGTTGGGGACC. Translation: CASSQNYGLGT. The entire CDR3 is CASSQNYGLGTQYF.